Below, 8 T cell receptor beta chains from the same sample are listed, as sequenced in a study of somatic mutations in cytotoxic T cells in rheumatoid arthritis. Some clones are missing from TCRdb's copy, which holds only in-frame ones; the method was immunoSEQ multiplex PCR. This sample yields approximately 17,000 clones, of which 65% to 80% are seen a single time; about 5% belongs to the top ten. Sequenced: CD8+ T cells sorted from blood. These TCRs come from an adult with rheumatoid arthritis.

The V and J genes are TRBV11-1 and TRBJ2-1, with 7 bases lining up with TRBD2. V shed 4 bases, J shed 0 bases, and the junction held 6 bases outside the gene matches. The CDR3 consists of 16 residues. Per germline, CDR1 SGHAT and CDR2 FQDESV (reference sequence). CDR3 protein: CASSSRGVNSYNEQFF. In DNA form, the CDR3 reads TGTGCCAGCAGCTCTCGGGGGGTGAACTCCTACAATGAGCAGTTCTTC.

This sequence joins TRBV4-1 and TRBJ2-7, with 10 nucleotides matching TRBD1. The CDR3 is 16 amino acids. V shed 1 base and J 2 bases; nucleotides not matched to a gene: 5. The germline V gene has CDR1 MGHRA and CDR2 YSYEKL. CDR3: CASSQVPGTGAYEQYF. The CDR3 DNA reads TGCGCCAGCAGCCAAGTCCCCGGGACAGGGGCCTACGAGCAGTACTTC.

The CDR3 DNA reads as TGTGCCAGCAGCTTAGCTGGTGGCTGGCCTAATGAAAAACTGTTTTTT. Its protein is CASSLAGGWPNEKLFF. The V gene is TRBV7-8, the J gene TRBJ1-4; the D is unclear. Trimming left V 0 bases short and J 3 bases short, with 11 bases between. CDR1 is SGHVS and CDR2 is FQNEAQ in the germline V gene. The CDR3 loop spans 16 amino acids. Combining the CDR3 with reference TRBV7-8 and TRBJ1-4 gives the whole variable domain GAGVSQSPRYKVAKRGQDVALRCDPISGHVSLFWYQQALGQGPEFLTYFQNEAQLDKSGLPSDRFFAERPEGSVSTLKIQRTQQEDSAVYLCASSLAGGWPNEKLFFGSGTQLSVL.

The chain's CDR3 is CASSWDRGRAFF. CDR3 coding DNA: TGTGCCAGCAGCTGGGACAGGGGGCGAGCTTTCTTT. This sequence joins TRBV4-2 and TRBJ1-1, with 12 positions matching TRBD1. Losses at the gene ends were 5 bases for V and 10 bases for J; bases not matched to a gene: 2. CDR1 LGHNA and CDR2 YNFKEQ come from the germline V gene. This CDR3 region has 12 residues.

CDR3 in amino acids: CASSLNSFYGYTF. Here the CDR3 DNA reads TGCGCCAGCAGCTTGAACAGCTTTTATGGCTACACCTTC. This sequence joins TRBV5-1 and TRBJ1-2; D is undetermined. Germline-derived CDR1 and CDR2 are SGHRS and YFSETQ. Trimming removed 1 base at V and 5 bases at J, with 9 bases between. The CDR3 covers 13 residues.

The chain recombines TRBV9 with TRBJ2-5, with 8 bases matching TRBD2. This CDR3 has 19 amino acids. Germline V gene lookup returns CDR1 SGDLS and CDR2 YYNGEE. The junction had 19 bases not matched to a gene; V was cut back by 4 bases and J by 2 bases. CDR3 amino acids: CASSPLSRGAGPKQETQYF. DNA of the CDR3: TGTGCCAGCAGCCCCCTCTCGCGGGGGGCCGGTCCAAAACAAGAGACCCAGTACTTC.

The rearrangement joins TRBV9 to TRBJ1-1; D might be TRBD1 (5 bases). Germline V lookup: CDR1 SGDLS, CDR2 YYNGEE. The CDR3 sequence is 16 residues long. V was shortened by 3 bases and J by 5 bases, with 20 bases between the two germline ends. CDR3 coding DNA: TGTGCCAGCAGCGCCCCGGGGGTGGGGGGTGAAACTGAAGCTTTCTTT. Protein: CASSAPGVGGETEAFF.

This clone was picked up one time. This chain joins TRBV11-2 and TRBJ2-3; 7 bases map to TRBD2. CDR1 and CDR2 from the germline V gene are SGHAT and FQNNGV. The J segment lost 1 base and the V segment lost 7 bases, leaving 8 bases of the junction unmatched. This CDR3 has 15 residues. CDR3 coding DNA: TGTGCCAGCACCCAAGTAAGCGGGGGCACAGATACGCAGTATTTT. It codes for CASTQVSGGTDTQYF.